The present T cell receptor (beta chain) was sequenced within a study of STAT5B mutations in CD4+ large granular lymphocyte leukemia. V was trimmed by 1 base and J by 1 base, leaving 14 bases between them. Germline CDR1 SGHRS, CDR2 YFSETQ. This CDR3 has 16 residues. This clone has more than one count but fewer than ten. Profiling relied on immunoSEQ multiplex PCR, and the TCRdb table lists in-frame clones only, not all of them. The sample holds over 30,000 clones, just over 75% seen once. This receptor was identified in a human donor in good health. Sequencing used CD4+ T cells from blood buffy coats. This chain uses TRBV5-1 with TRBJ1-1; D is unresolved. The CDR3 loop is CASSLYTPGTNTEAFF. Here the CDR3 DNA reads TGCGCCAGCAGCTTGTACACACCTGGAACGAACACTGAAGCTTTCTTT.